These T cell receptor beta chains were read from a single sample in a study of shared clonotypes between healthy human individuals. Only in-frame clones appear in the TCRdb table, and some are missing; sequencing was by immunoSEQ multiplex PCR. In the table there are around 2.5 million clones, 93% of which are singletons. Sequenced: naive CD4+ T cells from PBMCs. These receptors all stem from a man between 18 and 35 years old in good health. Some clones in this sample may be carry-over from other donors' samples. CDR3s include the opening cysteine and the closing phenylalanine or tryptophan. A D gene is named only where the DNA matches it firmly. For some rows the clone size is stated as once, few or many, or as a class when expanded; others skip it.

size	V	D	J	CDR3	DNA
once	TRBV5-1	.	TRBJ1-4	CASSPRGVTNEKLFF	TGCGCCAGCAGCCCTAGGGGGGTGACTAATGAAAAACTGTTTTTT
.	TRBV29-1	.	TRBJ1-4	CSVAQTGYNEKLFF	TGCAGCGTTGCCCAGACAGGTTATAATGAAAAACTGTTTTTT
.	TRBV18	TRBD2	TRBJ2-1	CASSELARATFNNEQFF	TGTGCCAGCTCAGAACTAGCGAGGGCGACATTTAACAATGAGCAGTTCTTC
.	TRBV5-1	TRBD1	TRBJ1-4	CASSFDREGEKLFF	TGCGCCAGCAGCTTCGACAGGGAGGGGGAAAAACTGTTTTTT
few	TRBV20-1	.	TRBJ1-1	CSGVRDGEAFF	TGCAGTGGCGTCCGCGACGGTGAAGCTTTCTTT
.	TRBV27	.	TRBJ2-2	CASSESPGGATGELFF	TGTGCCAGCAGCGAATCTCCTGGGGGGGCCACCGGGGAGCTGTTTTTT
.	TRBV5-6	TRBD1	TRBJ1-1	CASSPWTGGMQGTEAFF	TGTGCCAGCAGCCCCTGGACAGGGGGCATGCAAGGCACTGAAGCTTTCTTT
once	TRBV5-1	TRBD1	TRBJ1-5	CASSLTGGGNQPQHF	TGCGCCAGCAGCCTGACAGGGGGCGGCAATCAGCCCCAGCATTTT
.	TRBV7-9	.	TRBJ1-5	CASSLDWGQGGMEPQHF	TGTGCCAGCAGCTTAGATTGGGGGCAGGGCGGGATGGAGCCCCAGCATTTT
.	TRBV10-2	.	TRBJ2-5	CASSEWWSGQETQYF	TGCGCCAGCAGTGAATGGTGGAGCGGCCAAGAGACCCAGTACTTC
.	TRBV29-1	.	TRBJ2-1	CSVLPLPGGPTSSYNEQFF	TGCAGCGTGCTCCCTCTCCCGGGGGGCCCCACCAGCTCCTACAATGAGCAGTTCTTC
.	TRBV7-8	.	TRBJ2-7	CASSWGGRLSEQYF	TGTGCCAGCAGCTGGGGGGGCAGGCTCAGCGAGCAGTACTTC
.	TRBV29-1	TRBD2	TRBJ2-5	CSVEWTSGRRETQYF	TGCAGCGTTGAGTGGACTAGCGGGAGGAGGGAGACCCAGTACTTC
.	TRBV6-5	TRBD2	TRBJ2-1	CASRGLPGDNEQFF	TGTGCCAGCAGGGGACTACCTGGGGACAATGAGCAGTTCTTC
.	TRBV7-9	.	TRBJ1-1	CASSSRGEVKNTEAFF	TGTGCCAGCAGTTCCCGAGGGGAAGTGAAGAACACTGAAGCTTTCTTT
.	TRBV4-1	TRBD1	TRBJ2-2	CASSPQDRGNTGELFF	TGCGCCAGCAGCCCACAGGACAGGGGAAACACCGGGGAGCTGTTTTTT
.	TRBV15	.	TRBJ2-4	CATSRDRGVLKNIQYF	TGTGCCACCAGCAGAGATAGGGGAGTGCTCAAAAACATTCAGTACTTC
.	TRBV5-4	TRBD2	TRBJ2-5	CASSLAGGLGQETQYF	TGTGCCAGCAGCTTGGCCGGGGGACTAGGACAAGAGACCCAGTACTTC
.	TRBV9	.	TRBJ2-1	CASSVSPPSHPDEQFF	TGTGCCAGCAGCGTCAGCCCACCCTCTCATCCGGATGAGCAGTTCTTC
.	TRBV15	TRBD1	TRBJ2-5	CATSRDTTGALMAQYF	TGTGCCACCAGCAGAGATACAACAGGGGCTCTGATGGCCCAGTACTTC
.	TRBV18	.	TRBJ2-7	CASSPAGRTEQYF	TGTGCCAGCTCACCAGCGGGCCGCACGGAGCAGTACTTC
.	TRBV19	TRBD1	TRBJ1-1	CASRVRDRPAEAFF	TGTGCCAGCCGGGTCCGGGACAGGCCGGCTGAAGCTTTCTTT
.	TRBV5-1	TRBD2	TRBJ2-3	CASSLARREGWPDTQYF	TGCGCCAGCAGCTTGGCCAGGCGGGAGGGCTGGCCAGATACGCAGTATTTT
.	TRBV29-1	.	TRBJ2-1	CSAGMVTDNEQFF	TGCAGCGCCGGAATGGTGACAGACAATGAGCAGTTCTTC
.	TRBV14	.	TRBJ1-5	CASSQGTNSNQPQHF	TGTGCCAGCAGCCAGGGGACTAATAGCAATCAGCCCCAGCATTTT
.	TRBV5-6	TRBD1	TRBJ1-2	CASSLDRGYGYTF	TGTGCCAGCAGCCTGGACAGGGGGTATGGCTACACCTTC
.	TRBV6-6	TRBD1	TRBJ2-3	CASRTGKGTDTQYF	TGTGCCAGCAGGACAGGGAAAGGGACAGATACGCAGTATTTT
.	TRBV10-3	TRBD1	TRBJ1-5	CATRDRDGGSNQPQHF	TGTGCCACCCGGGACAGGGACGGTGGGAGCAATCAGCCCCAGCATTTT
.	TRBV25-1	.	TRBJ2-1	CASSPAGPNEQFF	TGTGCCAGCTCACCTGCAGGCCCGAATGAGCAGTTCTTC
.	TRBV18	.	TRBJ2-3	CASSLLLAVADTQYF	TGTGCCAGCTCACTTCTCCTTGCAGTCGCAGATACGCAGTATTTT
.	TRBV25-1	TRBD1	TRBJ1-2	CASSLRQGIDPTGYTF	TGTGCCAGCAGTCTTCGACAGGGGATCGATCCAACGGGCTACACCTTC
.	TRBV6-6	TRBD2	TRBJ2-7	CASSPLGGGSYEQYF	TGTGCCAGCAGTCCCCTCGGGGGGGGCTCCTACGAGCAGTACTTC
once	TRBV2	TRBD1	TRBJ1-1	CASSRQGMNTEAFF	TGTGCCAGCAGCCGACAGGGGATGAACACTGAAGCTTTCTTT
.	TRBV7-9	TRBD2	TRBJ2-1	CASSLDSGSLYNEQFF	TGTGCCAGCAGCTTAGATAGCGGGAGTCTCTACAATGAGCAGTTCTTC
once	TRBV5-1	TRBD2	TRBJ2-3	CASRSGRASTDTQYF	TGCGCCAGCCGTAGCGGGAGGGCTAGCACAGATACGCAGTATTTT
.	TRBV13	TRBD2	TRBJ2-1	CASSFLQVSGTSTNNEQFF	TGTGCCAGCAGCTTTCTCCAAGTATCGGGGACTAGCACCAACAATGAGCAGTTCTTC
.	TRBV28	.	TRBJ1-1	CASSTPGGGKTEAFF	TGTGCCAGCAGTACCCCGGGGGGCGGAAAAACTGAAGCTTTCTTT